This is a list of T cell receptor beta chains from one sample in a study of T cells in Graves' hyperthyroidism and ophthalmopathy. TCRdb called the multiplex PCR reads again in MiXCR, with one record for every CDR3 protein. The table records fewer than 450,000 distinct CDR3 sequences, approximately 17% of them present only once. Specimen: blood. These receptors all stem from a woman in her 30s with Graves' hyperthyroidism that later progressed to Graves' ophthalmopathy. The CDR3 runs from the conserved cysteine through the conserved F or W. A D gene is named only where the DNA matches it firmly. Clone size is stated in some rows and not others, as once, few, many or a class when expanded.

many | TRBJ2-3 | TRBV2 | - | CASSELGVSTDTQYF | TGTGCCAGCAGTGAACTGGGAGTTAGTACAGATACGCAGTATTTT
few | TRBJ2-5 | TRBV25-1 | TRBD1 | CASSDEDREQETQYF | TGTGCCAGCAGTGATGAGGACAGGGAACAAGAGACCCAGTACTTC
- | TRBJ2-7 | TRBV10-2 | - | CASSVRGYSSYEQYF | TGCGCCAGCAGTGTCCGCGGTTATAGCTCCTACGAGCAGTACTTC
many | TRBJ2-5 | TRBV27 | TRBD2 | CASSSLAGEETQYF | TGTGCCAGCAGTTCCCTAGCGGGAGAAGAGACCCAGTACTTC
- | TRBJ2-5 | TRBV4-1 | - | CASSQEFGGGQRSKTQYF | TGCGCCAGCAGCCAAGAATTTGGAGGAGGACAGCGATCGAAGACCCAGTACTTC
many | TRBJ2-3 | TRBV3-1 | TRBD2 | CASSQTQLAGLNTDTQYF | TGTGCCAGCAGCCAGACCCAGCTAGCGGGCCTGAACACAGATACGCAGTATTTT
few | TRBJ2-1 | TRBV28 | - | CASSVSQYPSYNEQFF | TGTGCCAGCAGTGTTTCACAGTACCCCTCCTACAATGAGCAGTTCTTC
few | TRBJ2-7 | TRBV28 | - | CASSKRAGYEQYF | TGTGCCAGCAGTAAACGTGCAGGCTACGAGCAGTACTTC
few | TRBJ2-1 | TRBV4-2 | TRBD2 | CASSQDFIAGGVYNEQFF | TGTGCCAGCAGCCAAGACTTTATTGCGGGGGGCGTATACAATGAGCAGTTCTTC
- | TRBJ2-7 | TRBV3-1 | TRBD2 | CASAGENAYEQYF | TGTGCCAGCGCGGGGGAGAACGCCTACGAGCAGTACTTC
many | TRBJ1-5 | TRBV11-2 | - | CASRAAGAGQPQHF | TGTGCCAGCAGGGCCGCGGGGGCGGGGCAGCCCCAGCATTTT
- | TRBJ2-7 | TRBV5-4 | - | CASSGDRTPYEQYF | TGTGCCAGCAGCGGTGACAGGACGCCTTACGAGCAGTACTTC
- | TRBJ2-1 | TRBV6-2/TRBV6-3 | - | CASISSAGAPLNEQFF | TGTGCCAGCATCTCCAGTGCGGGGGCCCCTCTCAATGAGCAGTTCTTC
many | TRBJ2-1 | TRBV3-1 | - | CASSQDLGSVEQFF | TGTGCCAGCAGCCAAGATCTGGGGTCGGTTGAGCAGTTCTTC
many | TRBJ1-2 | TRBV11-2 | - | CASSFEGGANYGYTF | TGTGCCAGCAGCTTCGAGGGGGGAGCTAACTATGGCTACACCTTC
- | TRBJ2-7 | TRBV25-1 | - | CASSQSSPYEQYF | TGTGCCAGCAGTCAGTCTAGCCCCTACGAGCAGTACTTC
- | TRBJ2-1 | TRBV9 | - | CASSEGLNLNEQFF | TGTGCCAGCAGCGAAGGACTAAATCTGAATGAGCAGTTCTTC
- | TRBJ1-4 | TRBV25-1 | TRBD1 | CAIWPPRGRSNEKLFF | TGTGCCATTTGGCCCCCCAGGGGGCGGTCTAATGAAAAACTGTTTTTT
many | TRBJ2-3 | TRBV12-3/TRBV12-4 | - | CASSYVGVGADTQYF | TGTGCCAGCAGTTACGTCGGTGTCGGGGCAGATACGCAGTATTTT
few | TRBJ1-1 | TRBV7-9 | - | CASHIGGAGTEAFF | TGTGCCAGCCATATAGGGGGGGCTGGCACTGAAGCTTTCTTT
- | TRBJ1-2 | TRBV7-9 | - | CASSPPDSLNYGYTF | TGTGCCAGCAGCCCCCCCGACAGCCTAAACTATGGCTACACCTTC
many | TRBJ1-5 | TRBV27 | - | CASSSGSYNQPQHF | TGTGCCAGCAGCTCCGGCAGCTACAATCAGCCCCAGCATTTT
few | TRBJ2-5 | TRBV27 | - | CASGSETQYF | TGTGCCAGCGGTTCGGAGACCCAGTACTTC
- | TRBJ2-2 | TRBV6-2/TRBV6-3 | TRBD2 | CASSTISGGTRTGELFF | TGTGCCAGCAGTACTATTAGCGGGGGGACCCGCACCGGGGAGCTGTTTTTT
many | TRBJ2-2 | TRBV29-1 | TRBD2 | CSVSASGAGELFF | TGCAGCGTTTCTGCTAGCGGGGCTGGGGAGCTGTTTTTT
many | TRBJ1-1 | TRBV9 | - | CASTFIGGPEAFF | TGTGCCAGCACCTTCATTGGGGGCCCTGAAGCTTTCTTT
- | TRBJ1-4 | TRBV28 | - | CASSANNEKLFF | TGTGCCAGCAGTGCGAATAATGAAAAACTGTTTTTT
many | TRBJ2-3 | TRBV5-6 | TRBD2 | CASSTGLAGFTDTQYF | TGTGCCAGCAGCACCGGACTAGCGGGTTTCACAGATACGCAGTATTTT
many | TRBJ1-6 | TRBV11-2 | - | CASRKPGKTFSPLHF | TGTGCCAGCAGGAAGCCGGGCAAAACATTTTCACCCCTCCACTTT
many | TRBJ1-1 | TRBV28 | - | CASSRRGGMNTEAFF | TGTGCCAGCAGTCGAAGAGGGGGGATGAACACTGAAGCTTTCTTT
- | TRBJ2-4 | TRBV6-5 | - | CASSYSRDPVSKNIQYF | TGTGCCAGCAGTTACTCGAGGGACCCCGTATCCAAAAACATTCAGTACTTC
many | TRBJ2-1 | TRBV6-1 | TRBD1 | CASSLQGAKTYNEQFF | TGTGCCAGCAGTTTACAGGGGGCGAAAACCTACAATGAGCAGTTCTTC
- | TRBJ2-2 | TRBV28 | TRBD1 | CASSQDRGQGRELFF | TGTGCCAGCAGCCAAGACAGGGGGCAGGGCAGGGAGCTGTTTTTT
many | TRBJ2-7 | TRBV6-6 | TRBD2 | CASSYGGRGGSDEQYF | TGTGCCAGCAGTTACGGAGGGCGGGGGGGCTCGGACGAGCAGTACTTC
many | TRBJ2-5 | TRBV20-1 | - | CSAPDGGRETQYF | TGCAGTGCTCCTGACGGGGGCCGGGAGACCCAGTACTTC
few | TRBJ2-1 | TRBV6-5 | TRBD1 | CASSYSIEGTGPHNEQFF | TGTGCCAGCAGTTACTCGATTGAGGGGACAGGGCCCCACAATGAGCAGTTCTTC
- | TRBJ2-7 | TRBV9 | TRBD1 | CASSAGGTGDYEQSF | TGTGCCAGCAGCGCGGGCGGGACAGGGGACTACGAGCAGTCCTTC